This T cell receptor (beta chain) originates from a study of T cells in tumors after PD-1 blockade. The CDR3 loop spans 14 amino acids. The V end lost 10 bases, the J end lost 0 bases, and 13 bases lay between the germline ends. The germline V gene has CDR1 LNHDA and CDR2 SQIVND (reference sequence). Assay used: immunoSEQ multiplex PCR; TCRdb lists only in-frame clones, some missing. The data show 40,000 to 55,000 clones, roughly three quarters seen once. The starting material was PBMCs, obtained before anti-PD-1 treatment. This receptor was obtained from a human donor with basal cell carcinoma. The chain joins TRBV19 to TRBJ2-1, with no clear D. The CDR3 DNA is TGTGCCACCTCTACCTTTAGCTCCTACAATGAGCAGTTCTTC. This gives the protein CATSTFSSYNEQFF.